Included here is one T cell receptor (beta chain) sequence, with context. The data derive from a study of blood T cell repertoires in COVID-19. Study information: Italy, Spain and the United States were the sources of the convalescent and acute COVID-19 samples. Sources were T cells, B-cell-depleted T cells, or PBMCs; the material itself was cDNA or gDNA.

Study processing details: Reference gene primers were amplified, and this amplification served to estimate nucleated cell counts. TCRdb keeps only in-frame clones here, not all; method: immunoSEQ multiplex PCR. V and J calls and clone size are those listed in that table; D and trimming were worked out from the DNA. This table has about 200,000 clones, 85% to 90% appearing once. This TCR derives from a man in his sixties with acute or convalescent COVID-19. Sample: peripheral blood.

The CDR3, as DNA: TGTGCCAGCAGCTCTCAGCGGGGGGGTTACAATGAGCAGTTCTTC. It encodes CASSSQRGGYNEQFF. V usage is TRBV7-2 and J usage is TRBJ2-1; TRBD2 matches at 10 bases. The CDR3 consists of 15 residues. Germline trimming cut 4 bases from V and 4 bases from J; bases unmatched to any gene: 4. Per the germline V gene, CDR1 is SGHTA and CDR2 is FQGNSA.